This is a list of T cell receptor beta chains from one sample in a study of T cell responses to AZD1222 COVID-19 vaccine. Only in-frame clones appear in the TCRdb table, and some are missing; sequencing was by immunoSEQ multiplex PCR. The sample lists about 54,000 clones; around 84% were seen once. This specimen was peripheral blood, taken on day 0 of AZD1222 vaccination. The receptors originated from an adult in good health. The CDR3 runs from the conserved cysteine through the conserved F or W. Each record gives: D gene, V gene, clone size, J gene, CDR3 protein, CDR3 DNA. The D gene is left open where the match is weak. Size is stated for part of the rows, as once, few or many counts, or as a class when the clone is expanded.

-	TRBV24-1	-	TRBJ2-1	CATSESRPETEQFF	TGTGCCACCAGTGAAAGCCGACCTGAGACTGAGCAGTTCTTC
-	TRBV12-5	-	TRBJ1-2	CASGLPPISYTF	TGTGCTAGTGGTTTGCCCCCCATCAGCTACACCTTC
-	TRBV29-1	-	TRBJ1-2	CSVRGPGDGYTF	TGCAGCGTTCGCGGACCGGGGGATGGCTACACCTTC
TRBD1	TRBV5-1	once	TRBJ2-1	CASSRQQGISYNEQFF	TGCGCCAGCAGCCGACAACAGGGGATTTCCTACAATGAGCAGTTCTTC
-	TRBV7-8	-	TRBJ1-3	CASSPGGGVNTIYF	TGTGCCAGCAGCCCTGGGGGAGGGGTAAACACCATATATTTT
-	TRBV5-1	-	TRBJ1-1	CASSRRDGAEAFF	TGCGCCAGCAGCCGGCGGGACGGGGCTGAAGCTTTCTTT
-	TRBV4-1	-	TRBJ2-4	CASSRAPGASAKNIQYF	TGCGCCAGCAGCAGGGCACCGGGGGCCTCTGCCAAAAACATTCAGTACTTC
-	TRBV7-9	-	TRBJ2-7	CASSPDSSYEQYF	TGTGCCAGCAGCCCAGACAGTTCCTACGAGCAGTACTTC
-	TRBV14	-	TRBJ2-7	CASSQEVFGYEQYF	TGTGCCAGCAGCCAAGAGGTTTTCGGCTACGAGCAGTACTTC
-	TRBV14	-	TRBJ2-1	CASSQDGAKGFF	TGTGCCAGCAGCCAAGATGGGGCTAAGGGGTTCTTC
-	TRBV18	-	TRBJ2-7	CASSTRESRNEQYF	TGTGCCAGCTCCACCAGGGAGTCGAGGAACGAGCAGTACTTC
TRBD2	TRBV29-1	-	TRBJ2-7	CSVSSGGRSYEQYF	TGCAGCGTGTCTAGCGGGGGTCGCTCTTACGAGCAGTACTTC
-	TRBV23-1	-	TRBJ1-1	CASSQRRNTEAFF	TGCGCCAGCAGTCAGCGGCGAAACACTGAAGCTTTCTTT
TRBD1	TRBV4-1	-	TRBJ2-7	CASSQAVRGRNYEQYF	TGCGCCAGCAGCCAAGCGGTCAGGGGGCGAAACTACGAGCAGTACTTC
TRBD1	TRBV6-1	-	TRBJ2-7	CASSDKIGAGGYEQYF	TGTGCCAGCAGTGATAAGATAGGCGCAGGGGGCTACGAGCAGTACTTC
-	TRBV19	medium-sized	TRBJ1-5	CASKNPGGNNQPQHF	TGTGCCAGTAAAAATCCGGGGGGAAACAATCAGCCCCAGCATTTT
-	TRBV5-6	-	TRBJ2-7	CASSLVSVQYEQYF	TGTGCCAGCAGCTTGGTGTCGGTTCAATACGAGCAGTACTTC
-	TRBV2	-	TRBJ2-4	CASNSDLAKNIQYF	TGTGCCAGCAATAGCGACTTAGCCAAAAACATTCAGTACTTC
-	TRBV7-9	-	TRBJ1-2	CASSLGTNYGYTF	TGTGCCAGCAGCTTAGGGACTAACTATGGCTACACCTTC
-	TRBV5-1	-	TRBJ2-5	CASSRDPVGETQYF	TGCGCCAGCAGCCGGGACCCCGTCGGGGAGACCCAGTACTTC
-	TRBV14	few	TRBJ2-7	CASSQDSGLGEQYF	TGTGCCAGCAGCCAAGATTCAGGTCTAGGAGAGCAGTACTTC
-	TRBV20-1	few	TRBJ1-4	CSASGVRQGSEKLFF	TGCAGTGCTAGTGGGGTTCGCCAGGGAAGTGAAAAACTGTTTTTT
TRBD2	TRBV7-9	-	TRBJ2-7	CASVGTSGGARSYEQYF	TGTGCCAGCGTCGGGACTAGCGGGGGGGCCCGTTCCTACGAGCAGTACTTC
TRBD1	TRBV7-8	-	TRBJ2-7	CASSFVTGNKYEQYF	TGTGCCAGCAGCTTCGTGACAGGGAATAAGTACGAGCAGTACTTC
-	TRBV29-1	-	TRBJ1-2	CSVDTGAGAGYTF	TGCAGCGTTGACACGGGAGCAGGAGCTGGCTACACCTTC
-	TRBV7-3	-	TRBJ2-5	CASSLGAGALQETQYF	TGTGCCAGCAGCTTAGGGGCAGGGGCACTTCAAGAGACCCAGTACTTC
TRBD1	TRBV5-1	-	TRBJ1-2	CASSFWDRETSNYGYTF	TGCGCCAGCAGCTTCTGGGACAGGGAAACGTCTAACTATGGCTACACCTTC
-	TRBV28	-	TRBJ2-1	CASSAQGYASDEQFF	TGTGCCAGCAGTGCACAGGGTTATGCGTCGGATGAGCAGTTCTTC
-	TRBV7-9	-	TRBJ2-1	CASSLSGTSYNEQFF	TGTGCCAGCAGCTTGTCCGGGACCTCCTACAATGAGCAGTTCTTC